Reported below is one T cell receptor beta chain. In the original workflow: Researchers report that nucleated cell counts were estimated from reference gene primer amplification. Assay: immunoSEQ multiplex PCR; the TCRdb copy retains only in-frame clones and omits some. That table is the source of V, J and clone size, and D and trimming were worked out from the DNA. The table has more than 250,000 clones, about four fifths seen once. This specimen comes from a study of blood T cell repertoires in COVID-19. Input material: PBMCs or T cells enriched from blood (not recorded which). This sequence was found in a middle-aged man who had been exposed to COVID-19.

CDR3 residues: CASSLDSSGAYNEQFF. DNA for the CDR3: TGTGCCAGCAGCTTGGATTCTAGCGGAGCCTACAATGAGCAGTTCTTC. This chain joins TRBV5-6 and TRBJ2-1, with TRBD2 matching 7 bases. The CDR3 contains 16 residues. The germline V gene encodes CDR1 SGHDT and CDR2 YYEEEE. V gave up 0 bases and J gave up 2 bases; unmatched junction bases: 5.